The clone carrying this TCR beta chain was detected ten times or more. This entry belongs to a study of kidney transplant recipient with SARS-CoV-2 infection. Each CDR3 protein is one row after TCRdb ran MiXCR on the reads. The table shows fewer than 250,000 distinct CDR3 sequences, with roughly 26% occurring only once. Per the germline V gene, CDR1 is MNHNS and CDR2 is SASEGT. V was pared by 8 bases and J by 5 bases, with 0 bases of the junction left unmatched. The CDR3 consists of 11 residues. This chain connects TRBV6-1 to TRBJ1-2; 9 nucleotides align to TRBD1. The TCR originated in a male patient aged 30 to 39 who had COVID-19 and was a kidney transplant recipient. The graft donor may be the source of some T cells. The starting material was a blood sample, obtained at baseline and on day 111 from a kidney transplant recipient. As DNA, the CDR3 is TGTGCCAGCGGACAGGGGTATGGCTACACCTTC. Translating it yields CASGQGYGYTF.